This T cell receptor (beta chain) originates from a study of T cell repertoires in cytomegalovirus infection. Study overall: Public TCR beta signatures marked donors with CMV infection and the matching HLA.

TCRdb recomputed calls from the reads with MiXCR, one row per CDR3 protein. The sample consists of 60,000 to 80,000 distinct CDR3 sequences, 20% to 25% of them appearing once. This clonotype has a handful of counts. The antigen is undetermined. The germline V and J ends were trimmed by 3 bases and 7 bases, with 7 bases remaining between them. In germline, CDR1 is MNHNS, CDR2 SASEGT. CDR3 length equals 12 residues. Source: CD8+ T cells from cultured PBMCs, taken from culture after CMV antigen stimulation. This chain joins TRBV6-1 and TRBJ2-1; tentatively, D is TRBD1 (5 bases). The TCR sequence derives from a human donor in good health (CMV status not recorded). Some clones in this sample may be carry-over from other donors' samples. The CDR3 DNA sequence: TGTGCCAGCAGTGACAGGGCGAATGAGCAGTTCTTC. Translated: CASSDRANEQFF.